The 18 T cell receptor beta chains in this list originate from one sample, sequenced in a study of blood T cell repertoires in COVID-19. Libraries were prepared by immunoSEQ multiplex PCR; TCRdb keeps only in-frame clonotypes and omits some of them. The sample lists around 220,000 clones; roughly 87% were seen once. The sample was PBMCs or T cells enriched from blood (not recorded which). The receptor set was obtained from a woman aged 30 to 39 with acute COVID-19.

In the case of this clone: This may come from a read error, since a much larger clone is one base off. The genes are TRBV2 and TRBJ2-1; TRBD1 is a possible D gene (5 bases). Germline values: CDR1 SNHLY, CDR2 FYNNEI. V was shortened by 5 bases and J by 7 bases, with 6 bases between the two germline ends. The CDR3 has 11 amino acids. In nucleotides, the CDR3 is TGTGCCAGCAGTTCAGGGAATGAGCAGTTCTTC. Translated, it gives CASSSGNEQFF.

This chain uses TRBV6-1 with TRBJ2-1, with TRBD2 as a possible D gene (5 bases). Germline V gives CDR1 MNHNS, CDR2 SASEGT. Trimming cost V 2 bases and J 2 bases, with 10 bases left between them. This CDR3 contains 15 residues. This chain's CDR3 is CASSEPSTAYNEQFF. Here the CDR3 DNA reads TGTGCCAGCAGTGAACCTAGCACGGCCTACAATGAGCAGTTCTTC.

The chain employs TRBV5-1 and TRBJ2-3; 9 bases are shared with TRBD1. This CDR3 is 16 amino acids long. Germline V gene data show CDR1 as SGHRS and CDR2 as YFSETQ. The V gene end was trimmed by 3 bases and the J gene end by 0 bases; junction bases not matched to a gene: 5. The chain's CDR3 is CASSYGGTGSTDTQYF. The CDR3 nucleotides read TGCGCCAGCAGCTATGGGGGGACAGGGAGCACAGATACGCAGTATTTT.

The V call is TRBV7-9, the J call TRBJ1-2, with 7 bases aligning to TRBD1. With 2 bases clipped from V and 5 bases from J, the junction kept 17 bases outside the gene matches. The CDR3 spans 18 residues. From germline, CDR1 is SEHNR and CDR2 FQNEAQ (reference sequence). The chain's CDR3 is CASSLTVGTVLFPYGYTF. The CDR3 DNA reads as TGTGCCAGCAGCTTAACTGTCGGGACAGTGCTTTTTCCGTATGGCTACACCTTC.

V and J are TRBV9 and TRBJ1-4; D ambiguous. Germline V CDR1 and CDR2: SGDLS, YYNGEE. The ends were cut back, 4 bases at V and 8 bases at J, with 15 bases in the middle. The CDR3 loop spans 14 amino acids. In DNA form, the CDR3 reads TGTGCCAGCAGCCCTGGGCAGTTCAAGGAAAAACTGTTTTTT. Its protein is CASSPGQFKEKLFF.

The chain employs TRBV28 and TRBJ1-5; D is undetermined. The ends were cut back, 3 bases at V and 4 bases at J, with 13 bases in the middle. The CDR3 has 15 residues. Germline V gene lookup returns CDR1 MDHEN and CDR2 SYDVKM. CDR3 in DNA: TGTGCCAGCAGTTTTAATTGGAGGGAGAATCAGCCCCAGCATTTT. Residues: CASSFNWRENQPQHF.

The CDR3 protein is CASQRSGNTIYF. The CDR3 DNA reads as TGTGCCAGTCAGCGATCTGGAAACACCATATATTTT. The chain combines TRBV6-5 with TRBJ1-3; no clear D gene. This CDR3 comprises 12 residues. Trimming removed 9 bases from V and 1 base from J, with 7 bases in between. From germline, CDR1 is MNHEY and CDR2 SVGAGI.

This clone was observed a single time. The chain uses TRBV28 and TRBJ1-5, with TRBD1 matching over 7 bases. V shed 5 bases and J 6 bases; nucleotides not matched to a gene: 7. Germline CDR1 and CDR2: MDHEN and SYDVKM. The CDR3 has 14 residues. In DNA form, the CDR3 reads TGTGCCAGCAGTCAGTACAGGGGTGGTCAGCCCCAGCATTTT. This encodes CASSQYRGGQPQHF.

V is TRBV15 and J is TRBJ1-6; tentatively, D is TRBD1 (5 bases). Germline loops: CDR1 LNHNV, CDR2 YYDKDF (reference sequence). Trimming stripped 0 bases from V and 8 bases from J, with 14 bases between. This CDR3 is 16 amino acids long. The CDR3 DNA follows: TGTGCCACCAGCAGAGAATCGGGACTGGACCATTCACCCCTCCACTTT. Its protein product is CATSRESGLDHSPLHF.

The gene calls are TRBV5-1 and TRBJ2-7; 11 bases are shared with TRBD2. Per the germline V gene, CDR1 is SGHRS and CDR2 is YFSETQ. The CDR3 length is 14 residues. The trim removed 4 bases at V and 3 bases at J, leaving 3 bases unmatched. The CDR3 is CASSPGLAGYEQYF. CDR3 sequence (DNA): TGCGCCAGCAGCCCCGGACTAGCGGGCTACGAGCAGTACTTC. Full variable domain (outside the CDR3, taken from reference TRBV5-1 and TRBJ2-7): KAGVTQTPRYLIKTRGQQVTLSCSPISGHRSVSWYQQTPGQGLQFLFEYFSETQRNKGNFPGRFSGRQFSNSRSEMNVSTLELGDSALYLCASSPGLAGYEQYFGPGTRLTVT.

This clone appeared once. The V call is TRBV6-5, the J call TRBJ1-2, with TRBD1 matching over 7 bases. V was clipped by 4 bases and J by 9 bases; unmatched bases: 8. Germline CDR1 is MNHEY and CDR2 is SVGAGI. The CDR3 loop spans 13 amino acids. The CDR3 reads CASSWGTDGSYTF. The CDR3 nucleotides read TGTGCCAGCAGTTGGGGGACAGACGGTAGCTACACCTTC.

V is TRBV7-9 and J is TRBJ2-1; the match to TRBD2 covers 8 bases. The CDR3 covers 13 residues. Germline CDR1 and CDR2: SEHNR and FQNEAQ (reference sequence). With 1 base clipped from V and 13 bases from J, the junction kept 6 bases outside the gene matches. The CDR3 nucleotides read TGTGCCAGCAGCTTAGATGGGACTAGGACCCAGTTCTTC. Its translation: CASSLDGTRTQFF.

This chain uses TRBV19 with TRBJ2-1; 8 bases are shared with TRBD2. This CDR3 spans 15 amino acids. The germline CDR1 and CDR2 sequences are LNHDA and SQIVND (reference sequence). With 5 bases clipped from V and 6 bases from J, the junction kept 9 bases outside the gene matches. CDR3 sequence reads: CASSQFTSGPNEQFF. The CDR3 DNA reads as TGTGCCAGTAGTCAATTCACTAGCGGACCCAATGAGCAGTTCTTC.

The genes are TRBV28 and TRBJ1-3, with a tentative D call TRBD1 (5 bases). The V end was cut by 2 bases, the J end by 2 bases, with 10 bases between. Germline-derived CDR1 and CDR2 are MDHEN and SYDVKM. This CDR3 spans 15 amino acids. The CDR3: CASSLGTATGNTIYF. CDR3 coding DNA: TGTGCCAGCAGTTTAGGGACTGCGACTGGAAACACCATATATTTT.

The J gene is TRBJ1-5, the V gene TRBV19, with TRBD1 as a possible D gene (6 bases). Between the trimmed V and J ends, which lost 5 bases and 6 bases, there was a span of 14 bases. In germline, CDR1 is LNHDA, CDR2 SQIVND (reference sequence). The CDR3 is 14 residues long. CDR3 in amino acids: CASSPRGMAQPQHF. The CDR3 coding sequence is TGTGCCAGTAGTCCCAGGGGTATGGCTCAGCCCCAGCATTTT. The whole variable domain, remainder taken from reference TRBV19 and TRBJ1-5, is DGGITQSPKYLFRKEGQNVTLSCEQNLNHDAMYWYRQDPGQGLRLIYYSQIVNDFQKGDIAEGYSVSREKKESFPLTVTSAQKNPTAFYLCASSPRGMAQPQHFGDGTRLSIL.

The chain links TRBV28 to TRBJ2-4, with a weak D call TRBD1 (5 bases). V lost 2 bases and J lost 3, with 14 bases in between. The CDR3 is 16 amino acids. From germline, CDR1 is MDHEN and CDR2 SYDVKM. The CDR3: CASSLKAGHGKNIQYF. The CDR3 DNA reads as TGTGCCAGCAGTTTAAAGGCAGGGCATGGCAAAAACATTCAGTACTTC.

The V gene is TRBV3-1 (or the pseudogene TRBV3-2), the J gene TRBJ2-5; D is uncertain. Germline V gene sequence: CDR1 LGHDT, CDR2 YNNKEL (reference sequence). V lost 1 base to trimming and J lost 1 base, with 10 bases between them. This CDR3 has 15 residues. The CDR3 region has the DNA TGTGCCAGCAGCCAAGTCCCCCAGGCCCAAGAGACCCAGTACTTC. Protein sequence: CASSQVPQAQETQYF.

V is TRBV28 and J is TRBJ1-1; 7 positions match TRBD1. V was clipped by 4 bases and J by 1 base; unmatched bases: 6. Germline assignment: CDR1 MDHEN and CDR2 SYDVKM. CDR3 size: 15 residues. CDR3 nucleotides: TGTGCCAGCAGTTCAATCAGGGGGTGGAACACTGAAGCTTTCTTT. Translation: CASSSIRGWNTEAFF.